This TCR beta chain was observed in a study of technical replicates of blood from several donors. TCRdb's table, derived via immunoSEQ multiplex PCR, lists solely in-frame clones and lacks some. The table includes about 83,000 clones, approximately 90% detected once. The sample taken for sequencing was T cells isolated from PBMCs. The TCR sequence derives from a human donor in good health.

The CDR3 here is CASREPRVFGTEAFF. Here the CDR3 DNA reads TGTGCCAGCAGAGAACCCAGGGTATTTGGCACTGAAGCTTTCTTT. The chain is built from TRBV28 and TRBJ1-1, with D possibly matching TRBD1 (5 bases). CDR3 size: 15 residues. The V and J ends lost 6 bases and 4 bases respectively, with 18 bases between them. Germline V CDR1 and CDR2: MDHEN, SYDVKM.